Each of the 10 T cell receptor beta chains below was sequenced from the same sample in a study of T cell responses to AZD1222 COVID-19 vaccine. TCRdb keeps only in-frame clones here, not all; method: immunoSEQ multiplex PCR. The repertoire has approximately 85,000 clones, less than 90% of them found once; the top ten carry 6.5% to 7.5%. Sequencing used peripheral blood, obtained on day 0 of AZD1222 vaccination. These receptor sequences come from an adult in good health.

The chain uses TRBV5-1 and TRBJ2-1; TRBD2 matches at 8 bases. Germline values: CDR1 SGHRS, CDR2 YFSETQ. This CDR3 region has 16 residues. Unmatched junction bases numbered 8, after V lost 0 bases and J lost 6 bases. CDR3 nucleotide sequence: TGCGCCAGCAGCTTGGCGACCCGCGGGGGGAGCAATGAGCAGTTCTTC. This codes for CASSLATRGGSNEQFF.

The CDR3 is CAGSRGAGELFF. The DNA for the CDR3 is TGTGCCGGTTCTCGGGGGGCCGGGGAGCTGTTTTTT. This chain links TRBV25-1 with TRBJ2-2, with 7 nucleotides matching TRBD2. V lost 11 bases, J lost 6 bases, and 6 bases stayed unmatched. The CDR3 runs 12 residues. Germline CDR1 reads MGHDK; CDR2 reads SYGVNS.

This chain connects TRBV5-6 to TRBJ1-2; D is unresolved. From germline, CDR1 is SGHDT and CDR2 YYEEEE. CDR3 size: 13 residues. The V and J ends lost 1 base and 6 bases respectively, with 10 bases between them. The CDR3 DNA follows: TGTGCCAGCAGCTTGCAGCCTGGGAATGGCTACACCTTC. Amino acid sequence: CASSLQPGNGYTF. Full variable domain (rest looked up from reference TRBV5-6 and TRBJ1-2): DAGVTQSPTHLIKTRGQQVTLRCSPKSGHDTVSWYQQALGQGPQFIFQYYEEEERQRGNFPDRFSGHQFPNYSSELNVNALLLGDSALYLCASSLQPGNGYTFGSGTRLTVV.

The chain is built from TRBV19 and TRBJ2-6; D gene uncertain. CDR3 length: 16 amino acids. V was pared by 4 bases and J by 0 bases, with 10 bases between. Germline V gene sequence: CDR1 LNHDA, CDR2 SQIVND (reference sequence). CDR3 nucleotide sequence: TGTGCCAGTAGTACGCCTAGGATCTCTGGGGCCAACGTCCTGACTTTC. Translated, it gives CASSTPRISGANVLTF.

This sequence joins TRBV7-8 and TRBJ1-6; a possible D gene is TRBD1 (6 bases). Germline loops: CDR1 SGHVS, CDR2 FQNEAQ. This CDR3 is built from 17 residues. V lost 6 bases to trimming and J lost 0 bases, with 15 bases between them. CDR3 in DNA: TGTGCCAGCAGGGGAGGGGGACTGAGCTCCTATAATTCACCCCTCCACTTT. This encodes CASRGGGLSSYNSPLHF.

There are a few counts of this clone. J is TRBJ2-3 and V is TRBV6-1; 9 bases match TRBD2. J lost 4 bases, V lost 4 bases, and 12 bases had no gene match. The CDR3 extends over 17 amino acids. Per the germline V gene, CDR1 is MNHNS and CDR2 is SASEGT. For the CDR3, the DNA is TGTGCCAGCAGTGGCCGTAGGGCTAGCGGGGACCCAGATACGCAGTATTTT. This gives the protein CASSGRRASGDPDTQYF.

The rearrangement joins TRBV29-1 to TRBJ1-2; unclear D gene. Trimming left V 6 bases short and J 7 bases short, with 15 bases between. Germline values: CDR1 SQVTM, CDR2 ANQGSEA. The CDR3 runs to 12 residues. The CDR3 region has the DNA TGCAGCGTCTCAGTGCAAATGGGTGGCTACACCTTC. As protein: CSVSVQMGGYTF.

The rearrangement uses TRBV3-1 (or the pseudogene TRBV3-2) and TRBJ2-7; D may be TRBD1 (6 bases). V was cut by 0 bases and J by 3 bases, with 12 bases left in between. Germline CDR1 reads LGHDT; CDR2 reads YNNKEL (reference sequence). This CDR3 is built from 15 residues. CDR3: CASSQDYRTVYEQYF. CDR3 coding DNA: TGTGCCAGCAGCCAAGATTATCGGACAGTCTACGAGCAGTACTTC.

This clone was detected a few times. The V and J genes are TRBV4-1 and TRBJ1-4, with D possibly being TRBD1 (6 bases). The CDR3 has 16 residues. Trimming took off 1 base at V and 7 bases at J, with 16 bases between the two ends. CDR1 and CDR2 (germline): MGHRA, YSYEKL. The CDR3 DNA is TGCGCCAGCAGCCAAGTCCGGACAGTCGAGAGTGAAAAACTGTTTTTT. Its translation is CASSQVRTVESEKLFF.

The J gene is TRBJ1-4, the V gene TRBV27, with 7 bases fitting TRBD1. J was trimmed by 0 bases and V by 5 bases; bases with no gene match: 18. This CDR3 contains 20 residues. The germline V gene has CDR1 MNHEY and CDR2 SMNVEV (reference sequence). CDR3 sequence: CASSARWDTRGEATNEKLFF. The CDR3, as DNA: TGTGCCAGCAGTGCCCGTTGGGACACCAGGGGGGAAGCAACTAATGAAAAACTGTTTTTT. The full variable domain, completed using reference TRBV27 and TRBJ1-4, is EAQVTQNPRYLITVTGKKLTVTCSQNMNHEYMSWYRQDPGLGLRQIYYSMNVEVTDKGDVPEGYKVSRKEKRNFPLILESPSPNQTSLYFCASSARWDTRGEATNEKLFFGSGTQLSVL.